This TCR beta chain was sequenced for a study of PD-L1 blockade in urothelial cancer. Study-wide background: The median number of T cells present in blood samples was about 140,000. Study-level points and caveats: Better survival was predicted by below-median pretreatment blood TCR clonality.

J gave up 9 bases and V 1 base, and 9 bases lay outside the gene matches. Germline V gives CDR1 LGHNT, CDR2 FRNRAP. CDR3 length: 16 amino acids. Method: immunoSEQ multiplex PCR; TCRdb's copy keeps in-frame clones and lacks some. The sample has 25,000 to 35,000 clones, around three quarters seen once. Time point defined: peripheral blood 6 weeks after treatment start. Pretreatment and on-treatment samples were taken, numbering 1 to 8 per patient. As to this clone: Antigen: not known.

Sample: PBMCs, taken around atezolizumab (anti-PD-L1) treatment. The V gene is TRBV12-5, the J gene TRBJ2-1; 10 bases agree with TRBD2. This receptor was taken from a man aged 65-85 years with urothelial cancer. CDR3 coding DNA: TGTGCTAGTGGTTTGGCAGCGGGGGGGCGGAATAGTGAGCAGTTCTTC. Its translation is CASGLAAGGRNSEQFF.